The table lists the clone carrying this TCR beta chain with a count of one. What it recognizes is unknown. Treatment was busulfan-fludarabine conditioning, a marrow graft, and cyclophosphamide on days +3 and +4. The sample is drawn from a study of T cells after posttransplantation cyclophosphamide. The study, taken as a whole, reports: Donor CD8+ memory clones often dominated recipient blood repertoires at later times. Tissue-infiltrating T cells from skin or gut overlapped little with blood T cells. Recipient CMV seropositivity and CMV reactivation strongly tracked TRB clonality.

CDR1 and CDR2 from the germline V gene are LNHDA and SQIVND (reference sequence). The J segment lost 0 bases and the V segment lost 7 bases, leaving 14 bases of the junction unmatched. The CDR3 loop spans 19 amino acids. Only in-frame clones appear in the TCRdb table, and some are missing; sequencing was by immunoSEQ multiplex PCR. The sample holds about 1,500 clones; 65% to 80% are singletons and the top ten take roughly 11%. This receptor was obtained from a female patient aged 55-70 years who received an allogeneic stem cell transplant from an unrelated donor, was CMV-positive, and had acute GVHD only. Some T cells could come from the graft donor. Sequencing used CD4+ T cells sorted from PBMCs, obtained about 220 days after allogeneic stem cell transplant with posttransplant cyclophosphamide. V is TRBV19 and J is TRBJ1-6, with 8 bases lining up with TRBD1. CDR3: CASTDFRTGRSSYNSPLHF. The CDR3 DNA reads as TGTGCCAGTACCGATTTTAGGACAGGGCGAAGCTCCTATAATTCACCCCTCCACTTT.